This TCR beta chain emerged from a study of blood T cell repertoires in COVID-19. Study as a whole: Specimens from acute and convalescent COVID-19 originated in the United States, Italy and Spain.

The data were produced by immunoSEQ multiplex PCR, yet TCRdb's version contains in-frame clones alone and is incomplete. The sample carries approximately 250,000 clones, about 91% recorded once. V lost 6 bases to trimming and J lost 2 bases, with 25 bases between them. The CDR3 has 18 amino acids. CDR1 is KGHSH and CDR2 is LQKENI in the germline V gene. Participant ages covered roughly 18 to 89 years across about 22 US areas. Categorization into cohorts depended on clinical history that participants reported. Sequencing was performed on PBMCs or T cells enriched from blood (not recorded which). This clonotype originated in a woman between 35 and 50 years old with acute COVID-19. The chain links TRBV18 to TRBJ1-2, with unresolved D. The CDR3 DNA reads TGTGCCAGCTCGTCCTACAACGGCGGGTCCCGCCGGAACTATGGCTACACCTTC. As protein: CASSSYNGGSRRNYGYTF.